Listed below are T cell receptor beta chains from one sample, sequenced in a study of cytomegalovirus exposure and HLA in healthy donors. TCRdb's copy holds only in-frame clones and misses some; the assay was immunoSEQ multiplex PCR. The repertoire has 90,000 to 120,000 clones, over 75% of them found once; the top ten carry 2% to 2.5%. The sequencing input was PBMCs. These TCRs come from a man aged 30 to 45 in good health and CMV-seronegative. The CDR3 runs from the conserved cysteine through the conserved F or W. The D gene is left open where the match is weak. For some rows the clone size is stated as once, few or many, or as a class when expanded; others skip it.

DNA: TGTGCCAGCAGCCAATCGGGGGCGGTCTCCGCAGATACGCAGTATTTT
CDR3: CASSQSGAVSADTQYF
D: -
J: TRBJ2-3
length: 16
size: -
V: TRBV16

DNA: TGCAGCGTTCCTCAGGGGGTCGGGAAGGGCTACACCTTC
CDR3: CSVPQGVGKGYTF
D: TRBD1
J: TRBJ1-2
length: 13
size: once
V: TRBV29-1

DNA: TGTGCCTGTATAAGAGGGCAAGGGACCCAGTACTTC
CDR3: CACIRGQGTQYF
D: -
J: TRBJ2-5
length: 12
size: few
V: TRBV30

DNA: TGTGCCAGCAGCTCAAGTGAGTCCTACGAGCAGTACTTC
CDR3: CASSSSESYEQYF
D: -
J: TRBJ2-7
length: 13
size: once
V: TRBV7-8

DNA: TGTGCCTGGAGTGGCCCGGGGGATGAGCAGTTCTTC
CDR3: CAWSGPGDEQFF
D: -
J: TRBJ2-1
length: 12
size: -
V: TRBV30

DNA: TGTGCCAGCAGCTCCTCCGGGACTTCTCTACGAGAGCAGTTCTTC
CDR3: CASSSSGTSLREQFF
D: -
J: TRBJ2-1
length: 15
size: -
V: TRBV7-8

DNA: TGTGCCAGCAGTCAGGGTTCTGCTAATGAAAAACTGTTTTTT
CDR3: CASSQGSANEKLFF
D: -
J: TRBJ1-4
length: 14
size: few
V: TRBV7-9

DNA: TGCAGCGCTCGGACAGGGGGAATGTGGGGTGAAGCTTTCTTT
CDR3: CSARTGGMWGEAFF
D: TRBD1
J: TRBJ1-1
length: 14
size: -
V: TRBV29-1

DNA: TGTGCCAGCAGATTAAGGGACAGAGGTGAAAAACTGTTTTTT
CDR3: CASRLRDRGEKLFF
D: TRBD1
J: TRBJ1-4
length: 14
size: -
V: TRBV5-6

DNA: TGTGCCAGTAGTAGACAGGGTATGAACACTGAAGCTTTCTTT
CDR3: CASSRQGMNTEAFF
D: TRBD1
J: TRBJ1-1
length: 14
size: -
V: TRBV19

DNA: TGTGCCAGCAGAGGAGAGGAGAGTATCGCAGATACGCAGTATTTT
CDR3: CASRGEESIADTQYF
D: -
J: TRBJ2-3
length: 15
size: -
V: TRBV2

DNA: TGTGCCAGCTGCCCCGGGGGATTGAACACTGAAGCTTTCTTT
CDR3: CASCPGGLNTEAFF
D: -
J: TRBJ1-1
length: 14
size: -
V: TRBV6-5

DNA: TGCGCCAGCAGCCCGGGGACTAGCGGGTACACAGATACGCAGTATTTT
CDR3: CASSPGTSGYTDTQYF
D: TRBD2
J: TRBJ2-3
length: 16
size: -
V: TRBV5-1

DNA: TGCGCCAGCAGCCACCCAGCGGGGGTGGCTGAGACCCAGTACTTC
CDR3: CASSHPAGVAETQYF
D: TRBD2
J: TRBJ2-5
length: 15
size: -
V: TRBV4-1

DNA: TGCGCCAGCAGTGGTAAGCGGGATGGTGCAGATACGCAGTATTTT
CDR3: CASSGKRDGADTQYF
D: TRBD2
J: TRBJ2-3
length: 15
size: -
V: TRBV10-2

DNA: TGTGCCAGCAGCTTGGGGACTACTGGGGAGACCCAGTACTTC
CDR3: CASSLGTTGETQYF
D: TRBD2
J: TRBJ2-5
length: 14
size: -
V: TRBV7-9

DNA: TGTGCCAGCAGCTTGACCAGCGGAGAGCAGTTCTTC
CDR3: CASSLTSGEQFF
D: -
J: TRBJ2-1
length: 12
size: once
V: TRBV5-4

DNA: TGTGCCAGCAGGGCAGGGTTGGGCCCAGAGACCCAGTACTTC
CDR3: CASRAGLGPETQYF
D: -
J: TRBJ2-5
length: 14
size: -
V: TRBV6-1

DNA: TGTGCCAGCAGCTTGGGCGGAGATCCCGAAGCTTTCTTT
CDR3: CASSLGGDPEAFF
D: -
J: TRBJ1-1
length: 13
size: -
V: TRBV5-6

DNA: TGTGCCAGCAGTGTGGGGCTCGCCTACGAGCAGTACTTC
CDR3: CASSVGLAYEQYF
D: -
J: TRBJ2-7
length: 13
size: -
V: TRBV6-5

DNA: TGTGCCAGCAGCTTAGATGCGGCGAGGGCCGAGACCCAGTACTTC
CDR3: CASSLDAARAETQYF
D: -
J: TRBJ2-5
length: 15
size: -
V: TRBV7-9

DNA: TGTGCCAGTAGCCCGACAGGGGGAGACGGCTACACCTTC
CDR3: CASSPTGGDGYTF
D: TRBD1
J: TRBJ1-2
length: 13
size: -
V: TRBV19

DNA: TGCAGTGCCTCTTCATCGGGGGAGCAGTACTTC
CDR3: CSASSSGEQYF
D: -
J: TRBJ2-7
length: 11
size: -
V: TRBV20-1

DNA: TGTGCCAGCGCTAAACAGGGGGCTCATGGCTACACCTTC
CDR3: CASAKQGAHGYTF
D: TRBD1
J: TRBJ1-2
length: 13
size: -
V: TRBV25-1